Listed below are T cell receptor beta chains from one sample, sequenced in a study of blood T cell repertoires in COVID-19. The method was immunoSEQ multiplex PCR; TCRdb's version includes in-frame clones alone and lacks a portion of them. The sample has roughly 230,000 clones, roughly 84% seen once; the top ten hold around 7%. The sample taken for sequencing was PBMCs or T cells enriched from blood (not recorded which). These receptors were obtained from a man aged 30 to 45 in a cohort exposed to, infected with or recovered from COVID-19 (not recorded which). The CDR3 runs from the conserved cysteine through the conserved F or W. A D gene is named only where the DNA matches it firmly. A row's size may be missing; if present it is once, few, many or a size class.

v_call	clone_size	d_call	j_call	cdr3_nt	cdr3_aa
TRBV4-2	-	TRBD1	TRBJ1-1	TGTGCCAGCAGCCCCCAACAGGGGGCGTGGGTGAACACTGAAGCTTTCTTT	CASSPQQGAWVNTEAFF
TRBV18	once	-	TRBJ1-4	TGTGCCAGCTCACCATCTAGGAGTGAAAAACTGTTTTTT	CASSPSRSEKLFF
TRBV9	-	-	TRBJ1-1	TGTGCCAGCAGCGTATGGGGACATCTGAACACTGAAGCTTTCTTT	CASSVWGHLNTEAFF
TRBV4-3	-	TRBD2	TRBJ2-7	TGCGCCAGCAGCCAAGAGCCTTCGGGACTAGCGGGAGAACACGAGCAGTACTTC	CASSQEPSGLAGEHEQYF
TRBV6-7	-	-	TRBJ1-1	TGTGCCAGCAGTTACTCTACTCGAGGCGACAGAGATCCTTTCATGAACACTGAAGCTTTCTTT	CASSYSTRGDRDPFMNTEAFF
TRBV28	-	TRBD1	TRBJ2-4	TGTGCCAGCAGTCCGCAGGGGGCCGACAAAAACATTCAGTACTTC	CASSPQGADKNIQYF
TRBV10-3	-	-	TRBJ1-2	TGTGCCATCTCTGAAGAGGTTGTCAAAAGTGGCTACACCTTC	CAISEEVVKSGYTF
TRBV6-1	-	-	TRBJ1-5	TGTGCCAGCAGTGAAGGAGAAGGGGGTACGAGCAATCAGCCCCAGCATTTT	CASSEGEGGTSNQPQHF
TRBV5-6	-	TRBD1	TRBJ2-7	TGTGCCAGCAGCTTGAGGTCGACAGGGGGCTCCTACGAGCAGTACTTC	CASSLRSTGGSYEQYF
TRBV7-6	-	-	TRBJ2-3	TGTGCCAGCAGCTTCGTGAATGCGGCAGATACGCAGTATTTT	CASSFVNAADTQYF
TRBV4-1	-	-	TRBJ2-3	TGCGCCAGCAGCCAAGATTACACCCCAGATACGCAGTATTTT	CASSQDYTPDTQYF
TRBV9	-	TRBD1	TRBJ1-5	TGTGCCAGCAGCGTAGGTCCAGGTGCGGGGACAGGAGGTAATCAGCCCCAGCATTTT	CASSVGPGAGTGGNQPQHF
TRBV7-9	-	-	TRBJ1-1	TGTGCCAGCAGGGAGGACACTGAAGCTTTCTTT	CASREDTEAFF
TRBV11-3	-	TRBD2	TRBJ2-3	TGTGCCAGCAGCTTAGACGCGGGGGGACCCACAGATACGCAGTATTTT	CASSLDAGGPTDTQYF
TRBV14	-	-	TRBJ2-1	TGTGCCAGCAGCCAAACAGGACGGACAACTTACAATGAGCAGTTCTTC	CASSQTGRTTYNEQFF
TRBV7-2	-	-	TRBJ1-1	TGTGCCAGCAGCTTAGGGGGGCTGAGGACTGAAGCTTTCTTT	CASSLGGLRTEAFF
TRBV4-3	-	-	TRBJ1-5	TGCGCCAGCAGCCAAGATCTTCGTGGCAGCCTCTTAAACTATAGCAATCAGCCCCAGCATTTT	CASSQDLRGSLLNYSNQPQHF
TRBV27	-	TRBD2	TRBJ2-7	TGTGCCATCCAAAAGGGAGGGGAGCAGTACTTC	CAIQKGGEQYF
TRBV7-9	few	-	TRBJ2-3	TGTGCCAGGAGTGAACAGGGGACTGGGTTGATTCCGGATACGCAGTATTTT	CARSEQGTGLIPDTQYF
TRBV2	once	TRBD2	TRBJ2-7	TGTGCCAGCAGTGACATAGCGGGAGTGAGCCCCTACGAGCAGTACTTC	CASSDIAGVSPYEQYF
TRBV28	few	-	TRBJ2-2	TGTGCCAGCAGGTACGCCTGGACAGCGAACACCGGGGAGCTGTTTTTT	CASRYAWTANTGELFF
TRBV4-3	-	-	TRBJ1-2	TGCGCCAGCAGCCAAAGGCTTGGGCTCAGCGGGGGCTACACCTTC	CASSQRLGLSGGYTF
TRBV7-9	-	TRBD1	TRBJ2-7	TGTGCCAGCAGGGATCTCGGACAGGGAAAGTACGAGCAGTACTTC	CASRDLGQGKYEQYF
TRBV9	-	TRBD1	TRBJ2-7	TGTGCCAGCAGCCTTACCGACAGGGGTTTCTACGAGCAGTACTTC	CASSLTDRGFYEQYF
TRBV6-2/TRBV6-3	-	TRBD1	TRBJ2-6	TGTGCCAGCAGCGTCGAGTTGGGGACAGGTATCTCTGGGGCCAACGTCCTGACTTTC	CASSVELGTGISGANVLTF
TRBV7-2	-	-	TRBJ2-7	TGTGCCAGCAGCTTAAGGCCTAGCGTAGAAGACGACTACGAGCAGTACTTC	CASSLRPSVEDDYEQYF
TRBV4-2	-	TRBD1	TRBJ2-7	TGTGCCAGCAGCCAACAAGGGACAGGCGAGCAGTACTTC	CASSQQGTGEQYF
TRBV28	-	TRBD1	TRBJ1-6	TGTGCCAGCAGTTTATTGGTCGGGACAGGGTCTTCACCCCTCCACTTT	CASSLLVGTGSSPLHF
TRBV6-4	-	TRBD2	TRBJ2-5	TGTGCCAGCAGTGACCAAGCGGGGCCGCCTGGGACCCAGTACTTC	CASSDQAGPPGTQYF
TRBV6-8	-	TRBD1	TRBJ2-2	TGTGCCAGCAGTTACTCCGGGACAGGGGCGAACACCGGGGAGCTGTTTTTT	CASSYSGTGANTGELFF
TRBV7-9	-	TRBD2	TRBJ2-7	TGTGCCAGCAGCTCGACTAGCGCCTCCTGGGAGCAGTACTTC	CASSSTSASWEQYF
TRBV19	-	-	TRBJ2-2	TGTGCCAGTAGTATGGGCAGCCTGAGGGGGTCGAACACCGGGGAGCTGTTTTTT	CASSMGSLRGSNTGELFF
TRBV6-5	once	-	TRBJ2-1	TGTGCCAGCAGTTACGCCCAGGGGCACTACAATGAGCAGTTCTTC	CASSYAQGHYNEQFF